This T cell receptor beta chain was identified during a study of blood T cell repertoires in COVID-19. This clone has a single count. In the original processing: Amplification with reference gene primers provided the estimates of nucleated cell counts. Produced via immunoSEQ multiplex PCR; TCRdb's table is partial and in-frame only. V and J calls and clone size come straight from that table; D and trimming were deduced from the DNA. Here the sample spans about 270,000 clones, around nine tenths being singletons. Living in 24 US areas, the participants were between 18 and 89 years of age. Categorization into cohorts depended on clinical history that participants reported. The sample consisted of PBMCs or T cells enriched from blood (not recorded which). This clonotype was obtained from a young woman who had recovered from COVID-19.

CDR3 protein: CASSHHGTGNYEQYF. The CDR3 bases are TGCGCCAGCAGCCACCACGGGACAGGGAACTACGAGCAGTACTTC. This rearrangement joins TRBV4-1 to TRBJ2-7, with 9 bases matching TRBD1. The CDR3 consists of 15 residues. V shed 3 bases and J 3 bases; nucleotides not matched to a gene: 6. Germline V gene sequence: CDR1 MGHRA, CDR2 YSYEKL.